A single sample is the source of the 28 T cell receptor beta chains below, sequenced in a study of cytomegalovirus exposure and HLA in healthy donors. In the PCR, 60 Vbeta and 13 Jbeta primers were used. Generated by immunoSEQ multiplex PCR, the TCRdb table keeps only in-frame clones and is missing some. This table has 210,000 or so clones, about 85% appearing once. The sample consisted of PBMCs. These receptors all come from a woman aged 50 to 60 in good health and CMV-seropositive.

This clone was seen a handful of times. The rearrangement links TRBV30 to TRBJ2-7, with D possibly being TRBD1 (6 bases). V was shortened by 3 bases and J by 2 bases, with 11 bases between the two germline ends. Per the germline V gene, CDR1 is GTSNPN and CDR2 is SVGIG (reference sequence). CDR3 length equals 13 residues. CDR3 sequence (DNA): TGTGCCTGGAGGAGGGACACCGCCTACGAGCAGTACTTC. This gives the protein CAWRRDTAYEQYF.

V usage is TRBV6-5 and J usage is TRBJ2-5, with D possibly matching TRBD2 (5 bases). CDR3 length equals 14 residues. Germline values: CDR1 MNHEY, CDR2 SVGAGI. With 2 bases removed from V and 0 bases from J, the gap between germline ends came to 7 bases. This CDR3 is CASSYPGNQETQYF. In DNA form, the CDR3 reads TGTGCCAGCAGTTACCCGGGGAACCAAGAGACCCAGTACTTC.

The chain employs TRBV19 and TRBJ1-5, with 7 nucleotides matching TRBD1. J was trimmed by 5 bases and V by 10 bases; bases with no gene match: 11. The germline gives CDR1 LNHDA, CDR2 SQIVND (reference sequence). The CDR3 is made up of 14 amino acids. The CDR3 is CATERTGDYQPQHF. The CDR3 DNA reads TGTGCCACCGAGAGGACAGGTGACTATCAGCCCCAGCATTTT.

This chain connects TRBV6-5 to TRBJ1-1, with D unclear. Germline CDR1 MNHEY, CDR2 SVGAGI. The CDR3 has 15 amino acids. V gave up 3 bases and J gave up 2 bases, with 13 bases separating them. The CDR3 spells CASSYGVRRNTEAFF. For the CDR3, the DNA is TGTGCCAGCAGTTATGGAGTGAGGAGAAACACTGAAGCTTTCTTT.

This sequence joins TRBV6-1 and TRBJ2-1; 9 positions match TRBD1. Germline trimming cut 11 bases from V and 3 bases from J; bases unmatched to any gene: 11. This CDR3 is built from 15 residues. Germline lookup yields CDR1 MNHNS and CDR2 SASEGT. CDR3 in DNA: TGTGCCGCACTTTACCGGGACAGGGACTACAATGAGCAGTTCTTC. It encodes CAALYRDRDYNEQFF.

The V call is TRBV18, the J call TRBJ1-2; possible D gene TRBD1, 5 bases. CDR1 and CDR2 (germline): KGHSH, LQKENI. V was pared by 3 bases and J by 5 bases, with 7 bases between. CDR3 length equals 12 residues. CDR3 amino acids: CASSPPGYGYTF. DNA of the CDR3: TGTGCCAGCTCACCCCCAGGGTATGGCTACACCTTC.

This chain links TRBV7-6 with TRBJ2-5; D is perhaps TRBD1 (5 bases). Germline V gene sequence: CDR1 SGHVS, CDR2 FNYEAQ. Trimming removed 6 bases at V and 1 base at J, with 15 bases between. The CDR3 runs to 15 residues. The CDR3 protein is CASSSNWGSQETQYF. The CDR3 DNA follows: TGTGCCAGCAGTTCTAACTGGGGCAGCCAAGAGACCCAGTACTTC. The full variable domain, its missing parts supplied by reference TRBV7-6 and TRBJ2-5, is GAGVSQSPRYKVTKRGQDVALRCDPISGHVSLYWYRQALGQGPEFLTYFNYEAQQDKSGLPNDRFSAERPEGSISTLTIQRTEQRDSAMYRCASSSNWGSQETQYFGPGTRLLVL.

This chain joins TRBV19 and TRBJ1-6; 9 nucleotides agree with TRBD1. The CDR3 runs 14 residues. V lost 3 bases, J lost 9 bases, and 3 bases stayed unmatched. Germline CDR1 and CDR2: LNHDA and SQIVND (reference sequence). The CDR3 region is CASSIDRGGSPLHF. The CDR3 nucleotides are TGTGCCAGTAGTATCGACAGGGGGGGTTCACCCCTCCACTTT.

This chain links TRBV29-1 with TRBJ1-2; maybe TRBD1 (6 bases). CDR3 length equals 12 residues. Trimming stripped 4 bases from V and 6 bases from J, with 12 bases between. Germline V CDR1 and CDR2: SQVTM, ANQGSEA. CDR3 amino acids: CSVVTGLDGYTF. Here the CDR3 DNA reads TGCAGCGTTGTGACAGGTCTGGATGGCTACACCTTC.

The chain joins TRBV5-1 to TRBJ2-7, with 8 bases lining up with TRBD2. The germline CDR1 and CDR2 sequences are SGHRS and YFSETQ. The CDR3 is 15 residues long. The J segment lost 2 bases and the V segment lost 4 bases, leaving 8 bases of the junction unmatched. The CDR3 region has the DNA TGCGCCAGCAGCCCCGAGGGACTAGTCGCCTACGAGCAGTACTTC. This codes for CASSPEGLVAYEQYF.

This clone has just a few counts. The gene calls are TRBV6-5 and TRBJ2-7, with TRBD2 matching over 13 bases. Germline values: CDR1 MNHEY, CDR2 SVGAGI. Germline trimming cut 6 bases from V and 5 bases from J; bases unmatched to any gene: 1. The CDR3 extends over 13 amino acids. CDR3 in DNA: TGTGCCAGCAGAGGACTAGCGGGGGACGAGCAGTACTTC. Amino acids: CASRGLAGDEQYF.

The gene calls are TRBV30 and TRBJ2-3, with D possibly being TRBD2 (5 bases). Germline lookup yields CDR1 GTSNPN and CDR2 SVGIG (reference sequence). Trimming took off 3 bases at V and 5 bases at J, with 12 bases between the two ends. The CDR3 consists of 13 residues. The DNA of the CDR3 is TGTGCCTGGAGGGGCCGAGGGAGAGATACGCAGTATTTT. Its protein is CAWRGRGRDTQYF.

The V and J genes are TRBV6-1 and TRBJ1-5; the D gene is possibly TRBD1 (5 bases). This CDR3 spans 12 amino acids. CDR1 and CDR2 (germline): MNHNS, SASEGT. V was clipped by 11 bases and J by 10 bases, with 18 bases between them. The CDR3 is CAVRRRGSPQHF. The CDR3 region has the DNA TGTGCCGTCCGTAGACGGGGGTCTCCCCAGCATTTT.

CDR3 sequence: CASSALRDTEAFF. CDR3 DNA sequence: TGTGCCAGCAGTGCCCTGAGGGACACTGAAGCTTTCTTT. V usage is TRBV6-1 and J usage is TRBJ1-1; no definite D call. This CDR3 spans 13 amino acids. Germline V CDR1 and CDR2: MNHNS, SASEGT. V gave up 4 bases and J gave up 3 bases, with 9 bases separating them.

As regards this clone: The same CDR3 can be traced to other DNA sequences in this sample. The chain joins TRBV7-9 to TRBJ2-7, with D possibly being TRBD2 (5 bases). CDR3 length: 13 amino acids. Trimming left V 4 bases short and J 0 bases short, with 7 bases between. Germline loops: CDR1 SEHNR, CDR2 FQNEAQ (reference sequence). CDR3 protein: CASSSRGSYEQYF. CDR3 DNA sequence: TGTGCCAGCAGCTCACGGGGCTCCTACGAGCAGTACTTC.

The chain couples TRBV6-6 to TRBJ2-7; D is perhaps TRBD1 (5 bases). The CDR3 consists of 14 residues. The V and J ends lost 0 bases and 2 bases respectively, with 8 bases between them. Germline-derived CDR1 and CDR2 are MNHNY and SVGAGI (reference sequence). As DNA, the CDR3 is TGTGCCAGCAGTTACTCAGGGGTTACCTACGAGCAGTACTTC. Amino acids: CASSYSGVTYEQYF.

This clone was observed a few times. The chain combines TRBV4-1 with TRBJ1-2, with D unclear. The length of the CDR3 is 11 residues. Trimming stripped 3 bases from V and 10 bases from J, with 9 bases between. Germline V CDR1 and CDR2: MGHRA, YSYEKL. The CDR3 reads CASSHLGDYTF. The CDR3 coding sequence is TGCGCCAGCAGCCACCTAGGCGACTACACCTTC.

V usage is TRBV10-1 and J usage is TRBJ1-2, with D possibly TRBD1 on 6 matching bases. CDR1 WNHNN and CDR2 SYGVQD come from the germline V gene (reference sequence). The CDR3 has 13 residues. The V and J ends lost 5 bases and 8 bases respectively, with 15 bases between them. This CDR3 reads CASSSYRDSGYTF. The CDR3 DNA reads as TGCGCCAGCAGTAGCTACAGGGATTCCGGCTACACCTTC.

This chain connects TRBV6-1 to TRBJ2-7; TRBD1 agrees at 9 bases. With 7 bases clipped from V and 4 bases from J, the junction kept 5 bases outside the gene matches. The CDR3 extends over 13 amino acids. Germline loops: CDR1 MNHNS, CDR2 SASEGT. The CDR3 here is CASIRDREYEQYF. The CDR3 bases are TGTGCCAGCATAAGGGACAGGGAGTACGAGCAGTACTTC.

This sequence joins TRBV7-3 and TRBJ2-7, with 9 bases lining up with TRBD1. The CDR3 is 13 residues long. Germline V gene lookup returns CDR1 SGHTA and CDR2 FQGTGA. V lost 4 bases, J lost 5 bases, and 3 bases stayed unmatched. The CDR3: CASSSGTGNEQYF. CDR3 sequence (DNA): TGTGCCAGCAGCTCCGGGACAGGGAACGAGCAGTACTTC. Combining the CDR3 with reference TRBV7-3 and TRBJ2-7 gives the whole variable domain GAGVSQTPSNKVTEKGKYVELRCDPISGHTALYWYRQSLGQGPEFLIYFQGTGAADDSGLPNDRFFAVRPEGSVSTLKIQRTERGDSAVYLCASSSGTGNEQYFGPGTRLTVT.

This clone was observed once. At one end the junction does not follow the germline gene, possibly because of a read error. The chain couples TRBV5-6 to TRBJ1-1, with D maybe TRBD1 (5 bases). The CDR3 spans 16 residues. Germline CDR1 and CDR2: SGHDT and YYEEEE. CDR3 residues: CASCLYGAGGITEAFF. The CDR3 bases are TGTGCCAGCTGCTTGTACGGGGCGGGGGGGATCACTGAAGCTTTCTTT.

This CDR3 reads CASSFATGGADTQYF. The CDR3 nucleotides read TGTGCCAGCAGCTTCGCGACAGGGGGGGCAGATACGCAGTATTTT. The genes are TRBV9 and TRBJ2-3; TRBD1 aligns across 9 bases. CDR3 size: 15 residues. J gave up 4 bases and V 4 bases, and 7 bases lay outside the gene matches. Germline values: CDR1 SGDLS, CDR2 YYNGEE. Combining the CDR3 with reference TRBV9 and TRBJ2-3 gives the whole variable domain DSGVTQTPKHLITATGQRVTLRCSPRSGDLSVYWYQQSLDQGLQFLIQYYNGEERAKGNILERFSAQQFPDLHSELNLSSLELGDSALYFCASSFATGGADTQYFGPGTRLTVL.

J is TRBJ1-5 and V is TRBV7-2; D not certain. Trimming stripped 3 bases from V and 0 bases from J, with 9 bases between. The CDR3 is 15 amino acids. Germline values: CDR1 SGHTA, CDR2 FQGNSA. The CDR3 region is CASSFEGYSNQPQHF. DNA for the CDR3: TGTGCCAGCAGCTTCGAGGGCTATAGCAATCAGCCCCAGCATTTT.

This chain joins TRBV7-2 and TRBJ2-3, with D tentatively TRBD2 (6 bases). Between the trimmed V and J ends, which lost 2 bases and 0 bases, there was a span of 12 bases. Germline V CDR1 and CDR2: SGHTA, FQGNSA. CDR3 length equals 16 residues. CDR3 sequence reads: CASSLSGGLSTDTQYF. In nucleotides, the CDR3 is TGTGCCAGCAGCTTATCCGGGGGACTTAGCACAGATACGCAGTATTTT.

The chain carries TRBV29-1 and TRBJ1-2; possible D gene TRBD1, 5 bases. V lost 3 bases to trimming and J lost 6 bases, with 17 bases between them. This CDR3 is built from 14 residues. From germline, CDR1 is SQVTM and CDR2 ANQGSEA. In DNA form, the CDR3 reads TGCAGCGTTGATCCAACGGGGGGGGGAGATGGCTACACCTTC. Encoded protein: CSVDPTGGGDGYTF.

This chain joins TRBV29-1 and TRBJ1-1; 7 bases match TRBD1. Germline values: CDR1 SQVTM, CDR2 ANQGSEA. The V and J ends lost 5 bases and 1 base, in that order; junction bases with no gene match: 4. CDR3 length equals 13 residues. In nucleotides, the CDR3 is TGCAGCGTTAACAGGGGATGGAACACTGAAGCTTTCTTT. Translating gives CSVNRGWNTEAFF.

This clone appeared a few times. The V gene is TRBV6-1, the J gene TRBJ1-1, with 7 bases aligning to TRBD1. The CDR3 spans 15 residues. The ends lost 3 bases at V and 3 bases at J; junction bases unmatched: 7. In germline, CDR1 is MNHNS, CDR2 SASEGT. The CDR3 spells CASSERPGGYTEAFF. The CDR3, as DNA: TGTGCCAGCAGTGAGCGGCCAGGGGGATACACTGAAGCTTTCTTT.

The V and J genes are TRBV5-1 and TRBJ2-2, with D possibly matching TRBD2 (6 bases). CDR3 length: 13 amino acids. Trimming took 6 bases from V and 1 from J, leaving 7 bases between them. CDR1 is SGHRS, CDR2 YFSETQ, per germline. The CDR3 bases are TGCGCCAGCATGGGGGGGAACACCGGGGAGCTGTTTTTT. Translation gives CASMGGNTGELFF.